These 29 T cell receptor beta chains were all obtained from the same sample, sequenced in a study of T-cell reconstitution after alpha-beta-depleted transplantation in children. Construction of the TCRbeta library involved unique molecular identifiers. TCRdb analysed the PCR reads with MiXCR anew, one entry per CDR3 protein. The sample lists about 900,000 distinct CDR3 sequences; about 30% were seen once. This specimen consisted of PBMCs, mostly from graft donor cells, obtained 360 days after TCRalphabeta/CD19-depleted stem cell transplant. All receptors derive from a boy less than two years old who had a stem cell transplant for SCID, so the T cells may come from the graft donor.

The rearrangement uses TRBV12-3 or TRBV12-4 and TRBJ1-5; the match to TRBD1 covers 7 bases. V lost 6 bases to trimming and J lost 6 bases; unmatched junction nucleotides: 17. This CDR3 comprises 17 residues. The CDR3 DNA sequence: TGTGCCAGCAGCCCTGCAGGGGGAGTACCGGGCGGTCAGCCCCAGCATTTT. Translated, it gives CASSPAGGVPGGQPQHF.

V gene TRBV4-3 combines with J gene TRBJ2-1, with 12 bases lining up with TRBD2. In germline, CDR1 is LGHNA, CDR2 YSLEER. This CDR3 comprises 14 residues. The V segment lost 2 bases and the J segment 10 bases; nucleotides outside the gene matches: 3. CDR3 coding DNA: TGCGCCAGCAGCCAACGACTAGCGGGGGTGGAGCAGTTCTTC. It translates to CASSQRLAGVEQFF.

This clonotype was counted between two and nine times. The genes are TRBV5-1 and TRBJ2-7; D unclear. The CDR3 runs 15 residues. Per germline, CDR1 SGHRS and CDR2 YFSETQ. Trimming took off 2 bases at V and 2 bases at J, with 14 bases between the two ends. As DNA, the CDR3 is TGCGCCAGCAGCTTTCAAAGGGCGGCTCCCTACGAGCAGTACTTC. This codes for CASSFQRAAPYEQYF.

The CDR3 region is CASSLGRIQETQYF. CDR3 bases: TGTGCCAGCAGCTTAGGGCGGATACAAGAGACCCAGTACTTC. This chain connects TRBV7-2 to TRBJ2-5; D call uncertain. V lost 1 base and J 2 bases, leaving 8 bases between the germline ends. This CDR3 has 14 amino acids. From germline, CDR1 is SGHTA and CDR2 FQGNSA. Complete variable domain (other parts from reference TRBV7-2 and TRBJ2-5): GAGVSQSPSNKVTEKGKDVELRCDPISGHTALYWYRQSLGQGLEFLIYFQGNSAPDKSGLPSDRFSAERTGGSVSTLTIQRTQQEDSAVYLCASSLGRIQETQYFGPGTRLLVL.

The genes are TRBV12-3 or TRBV12-4 and TRBJ2-5; 8 bases agree with TRBD1. V lost 3 bases, J lost 3 bases, and 3 bases stayed unmatched. The CDR3 consists of 14 residues. The CDR3 reads CASSFRTGKETQYF. The DNA of the CDR3 is TGTGCCAGCAGTTTCAGGACAGGGAAAGAGACCCAGTACTTC.

This clonotype was seen only a few times. The V gene is TRBV12-3 or TRBV12-4, the J gene TRBJ1-1; 9 positions agree with TRBD1. The junction had 7 bases not matched to a gene; V was cut back by 7 bases and J by 4 bases. The CDR3 is 14 residues long. The chain's CDR3 is CASTPGGQGTEAFF. The DNA for the CDR3 is TGTGCCAGCACCCCCGGGGGACAGGGCACTGAAGCTTTCTTT.

This clonotype came up a few times. The chain recombines TRBV29-1 with TRBJ2-3; D is undetermined. CDR3 size: 14 residues. Germline V gene lookup returns CDR1 SQVTM and CDR2 ANQGSEA. The V gene lost 4 bases and the J gene lost 6 bases, with 17 bases spanning the gap. DNA of the CDR3: TGCAGCGTTGGGGGAATAAAAGCTGGGGATACGCAGTATTTT. Amino acid sequence: CSVGGIKAGDTQYF.

A few counts support this clonotype. The CDR3 sequence: CVTGALYNEQFF. The CDR3 region has the DNA TGTGTCACGGGGGCCCTCTACAATGAGCAGTTCTTC. V is TRBV27 and J is TRBJ2-1, with D perhaps TRBD1 or TRBD2 (6 bases each). This CDR3 spans 12 amino acids. Germline CDR1 MNHEY, CDR2 SMNVEV (reference sequence).

The count of this clonotype is one. The chain joins TRBV19 to TRBJ1-6; 7 bases map to TRBD1. V trimming: 10 bases; J trimming: 14 bases; junction bases outside the gene matches: 17. The CDR3 totals 14 residues. CDR1 LNHDA and CDR2 SQIVND come from the germline V gene (reference sequence). CDR3 sequence: CATRSDRAPGSLHF. The CDR3 coding sequence is TGTGCCACCAGAAGTGACAGGGCCCCGGGGTCCCTCCACTTT. Full variable domain (missing parts from reference TRBV19 and TRBJ1-6): DGGITQSPKYLFRKEGQNVTLSCEQNLNHDAMYWYRQDPGQGLRLIYYSQIVNDFQKGDIAEGYSVSREKKESFPLTVTSAQKNPTAFYLCATRSDRAPGSLHFGNGTRLTVT.

The gene calls are TRBV7-3 and TRBJ2-6; 7 bases map to TRBD1. Unmatched junction bases numbered 8, after V lost 3 bases and J lost 0 bases. Germline values: CDR1 SGHTA, CDR2 FQGTGA. CDR3 length: 18 residues. CDR3 region: CASSFFSRGSSGANVLTF. The CDR3 region has the DNA TGTGCCAGCAGCTTCTTCTCCAGGGGGTCCTCTGGGGCCAACGTCCTGACTTTC.

This rearrangement joins TRBV5-1 to TRBJ1-1; possibly TRBD1 for D (5 bases). Trimming took off 4 bases at V and 6 bases at J, with 19 bases between the two ends. Germline CDR1 reads SGHRS; CDR2 reads YFSETQ. The CDR3 contains 15 residues. CDR3 region: CASSRDPRGMAEAFF. CDR3 sequence (DNA): TGCGCCAGCAGCCGCGACCCGAGGGGAATGGCTGAAGCTTTCTTT.

The V call is TRBV10-3, the J call TRBJ1-2; 12 nucleotides align to TRBD1. V dropped 2 bases and J dropped 5; count of bases not matched to a gene: 6. Looked up from germline, CDR1 is ENHRY and CDR2 is SYGVKD. This CDR3 region has 16 residues. The CDR3 region has the DNA TGTGCCATCAGTGAGCCAGGGACAGGGGGCGCGTATGGCTACACCTTC. It specifies CAISEPGTGGAYGYTF.

The V gene is TRBV12-3 or TRBV12-4, the J gene TRBJ2-2; a possible D gene is TRBD1 (6 bases). This CDR3 has 14 residues. The V end lost 7 bases, the J end lost 3 bases, and 12 bases lay between the germline ends. CDR3 in amino acids: CASKTGWDTGELFF. CDR3 in DNA: TGTGCCAGCAAAACAGGGTGGGACACCGGGGAGCTGTTTTTT.

This clonotype was observed a few times. This chain uses TRBV6-1 with TRBJ1-2, with 8 bases lining up with TRBD1. The CDR3 loop spans 14 amino acids. V shed 3 bases, J shed 3 bases, and the junction held 3 bases outside the gene matches. CDR1 MNHNS and CDR2 SASEGT come from the germline V gene. CDR3: CASSEDRAHYGYTF. The CDR3, as DNA: TGTGCCAGCAGTGAGGACAGGGCCCACTATGGCTACACCTTC.

V is TRBV5-6 and J is TRBJ2-1, with a possible D match to TRBD2 (6 bases). The CDR3 contains 15 residues. Deletions cut 4 bases from V and 5 bases from J, with 16 bases between. In germline, CDR1 is SGHDT, CDR2 YYEEEE. CDR3 residues: CASSIPGTADNEQFF. DNA of the CDR3: TGTGCCAGCAGCATCCCCGGGACTGCAGACAATGAGCAGTTCTTC.

The chain combines TRBV3-1 with TRBJ2-1, with 8 positions matching TRBD2. The V segment lost 4 bases and the J segment 8 bases; nucleotides outside the gene matches: 10. The CDR3 runs 15 residues. Germline assignment: CDR1 LGHDT and CDR2 YNNKEL (reference sequence). The CDR3 nucleotides are TGTGCCAGCAGCCCAGCCGGGACTAGTGCCCATGAGCAGTTCTTC. It yields the protein CASSPAGTSAHEQFF.

This chain uses TRBV29-1 with TRBJ2-7; no clear D gene. Germline V gene sequence: CDR1 SQVTM, CDR2 ANQGSEA. The CDR3 is 11 amino acids. Trimming removed 4 bases at V and 4 bases at J, with 8 bases between. CDR3 region: CSVGGQYEQYF. The CDR3 DNA sequence: TGCAGCGTTGGCGGCCAATACGAGCAGTACTTC.

J is TRBJ2-7 and V is TRBV12-3 or TRBV12-4, with TRBD2 as a possible D gene (6 bases). V lost 2 bases, J lost 2 bases, and 13 bases lay in between. This CDR3 contains 15 residues. For the CDR3, the DNA is TGTGCCAGCAGTTTAAGAGGCGGGGCGGCCTACGAGCAGTACTTC. Translation gives CASSLRGGAAYEQYF.

This chain joins TRBV15 and TRBJ2-3, with D unclear. Trimming removed 1 base at V and 4 bases at J, with 15 bases between. CDR1 is LNHNV, CDR2 YYDKDF, per germline (reference sequence). The CDR3 consists of 16 residues. Written as DNA, the CDR3 is TGTGCCACCAGCAGAGGTCTAATCGGCGTATCAGATACGCAGTATTTT. Translated: CATSRGLIGVSDTQYF.

The chain combines TRBV5-1 with TRBJ2-3; no clear D gene. The CDR3 extends over 15 amino acids. The V gene lost 0 bases and the J gene lost 2 bases, with 10 bases spanning the gap. CDR1 and CDR2 (germline): SGHRS, YFSETQ. The DNA of the CDR3 is TGCGCCAGCAGCTTGGGGGTCCCTTTCACAGATACGCAGTATTTT. This gives the protein CASSLGVPFTDTQYF.

This CDR3 reads CSAEVSGGPSGDTQYF. CDR3 nucleotides: TGCAGTGCCGAAGTTAGCGGGGGGCCGAGTGGGGATACGCAGTATTTT. This chain joins TRBV20-1 and TRBJ2-3; TRBD2 aligns across 10 bases. Germline values: CDR1 DFQATT, CDR2 SNEGSKA (reference sequence). The CDR3 is 16 amino acids. V was clipped by 6 bases and J by 6 bases; unmatched bases: 15.

The chain is built from TRBV12-3 or TRBV12-4 and TRBJ2-3; a weak D match, TRBD2 (5 bases). The CDR3 length is 17 residues. V lost 5 bases to trimming and J lost 4 bases, with 22 bases between them. CDR3 region: CASSPNLLGLTSDTQYF. The CDR3 region has the DNA TGTGCCAGCAGTCCTAATCTACTAGGATTAACCTCAGATACGCAGTATTTT.

Ten or more counts support this clonotype. V gene TRBV27 combines with J gene TRBJ2-1; possible D gene TRBD2, 5 bases. Trimming cost V 2 bases and J 6 bases, with 8 bases left between them. The germline gives CDR1 MNHEY, CDR2 SMNVEV (reference sequence). The CDR3 totals 13 residues. CDR3 nucleotides: TGTGCCAGCAGTTTAAGGAGGCCCAATGAGCAGTTCTTC. Translating it yields CASSLRRPNEQFF.

The chain has TRBV12-3 or TRBV12-4 and TRBJ1-4; TRBD1 aligns across 8 bases. The CDR3 spans 15 residues. The junction had 6 bases not matched to a gene; V was cut back by 5 bases and J by 4 bases. The DNA for the CDR3 is TGTGCCAGCAGTCGGAGGACAGGGCATAATGAAAAACTGTTTTTT. This gives the protein CASSRRTGHNEKLFF.

The chain carries TRBV6-5 and TRBJ2-5; D may be TRBD1 (6 bases). Trimming pared 4 bases from V and 7 bases from J, leaving 19 bases between. The CDR3 extends over 15 amino acids. From germline, CDR1 is MNHEY and CDR2 SVGAGI. Here the CDR3 reads CASSWSRQVGGTQYF. In DNA form, the CDR3 reads TGTGCCAGCAGTTGGTCCCGACAGGTTGGCGGGACCCAGTACTTC.

The chain has TRBV5-1 and TRBJ2-5; D unclear. The V end lost 6 bases, the J end lost 0 bases, and 15 bases lay between the germline ends. This CDR3 spans 15 amino acids. Germline CDR1 reads SGHRS; CDR2 reads YFSETQ. The CDR3 sequence is CASKKVVTDQETQYF. Written as DNA, the CDR3 is TGCGCCAGCAAAAAGGTTGTAACAGACCAAGAGACCCAGTACTTC.

This chain connects TRBV3-1 to TRBJ2-2; a possible D gene is TRBD1 (5 bases). Germline values: CDR1 LGHDT, CDR2 YNNKEL (reference sequence). V lost 4 bases and J 1 base, leaving 10 bases between the germline ends. The CDR3 sequence is 15 residues long. DNA for the CDR3: TGTGCCAGCAGCCCCACGACAGTGAACACCGGGGAGCTGTTTTTT. Its translation: CASSPTTVNTGELFF.

The rearrangement uses TRBV15 and TRBJ2-3; TRBD2 matches 11 bases. CDR3 size: 20 residues. Germline V lookup: CDR1 LNHNV, CDR2 YYDKDF (reference sequence). V lost 3 bases, J lost 4 bases, and 18 bases stayed unmatched. This chain's CDR3 is CATSSPPRRASGGWADTQYF. The DNA for the CDR3 is TGTGCCACCAGCAGCCCCCCGCGGAGGGCTAGCGGGGGGTGGGCAGATACGCAGTATTTT.

In this sample, this clonotype turned up a few times. V and J are TRBV12-3 or TRBV12-4 and TRBJ1-2; 7 bases fit TRBD1. The V gene end was trimmed by 5 bases and the J gene end by 4 bases; junction bases not matched to a gene: 7. This CDR3 spans 14 amino acids. The CDR3 spells CASSKSDRFYGYTF. CDR3 DNA sequence: TGTGCCAGCAGTAAATCGGACAGGTTCTATGGCTACACCTTC.